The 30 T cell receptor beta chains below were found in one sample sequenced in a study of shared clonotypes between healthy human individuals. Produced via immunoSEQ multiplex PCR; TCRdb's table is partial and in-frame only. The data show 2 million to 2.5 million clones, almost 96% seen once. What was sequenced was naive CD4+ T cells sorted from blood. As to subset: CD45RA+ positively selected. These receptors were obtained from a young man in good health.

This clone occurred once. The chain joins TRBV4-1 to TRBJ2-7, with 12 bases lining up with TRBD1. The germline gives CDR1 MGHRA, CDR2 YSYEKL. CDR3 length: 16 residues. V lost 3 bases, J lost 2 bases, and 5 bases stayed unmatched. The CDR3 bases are TGCGCCAGCAGCCAGGGACAGGGGGCTTCAGCCTACGAGCAGTACTTC. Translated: CASSQGQGASAYEQYF.

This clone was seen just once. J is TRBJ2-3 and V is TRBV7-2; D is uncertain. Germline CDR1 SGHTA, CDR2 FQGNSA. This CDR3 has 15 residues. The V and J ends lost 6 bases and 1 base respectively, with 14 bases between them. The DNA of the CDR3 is TGTGCCAGCAGTTCCGGGTCTCGGGGCACAGATACGCAGTATTTT. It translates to CASSSGSRGTDTQYF.

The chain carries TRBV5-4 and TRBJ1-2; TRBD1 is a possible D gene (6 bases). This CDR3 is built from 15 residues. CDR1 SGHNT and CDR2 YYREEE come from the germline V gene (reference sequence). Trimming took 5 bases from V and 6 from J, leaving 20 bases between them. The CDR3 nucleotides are TGTGCCAGCAGGATCCAGGGGATAGTAGGTAATGGCTACACCTTC. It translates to CASRIQGIVGNGYTF.

CDR3 nucleotide sequence: TGTGCCAGCAGCGGAGATGGCACCGGGGAGCTGTTTTTT. Its translation is CASSGDGTGELFF. J is TRBJ2-2 and V is TRBV11-3, with no clear D. This CDR3 contains 13 residues. The V end was cut by 5 bases, the J end by 4 bases, with 8 bases between. CDR1 is SGHNT, CDR2 YENEEA, per germline.

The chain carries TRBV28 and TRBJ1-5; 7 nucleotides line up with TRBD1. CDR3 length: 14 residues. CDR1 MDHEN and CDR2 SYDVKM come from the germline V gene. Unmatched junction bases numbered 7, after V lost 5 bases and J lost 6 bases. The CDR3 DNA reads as TGTGCCAGCAGTGCCGACAGGGAGAGTCAGCCCCAGCATTTT. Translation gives CASSADRESQPQHF.

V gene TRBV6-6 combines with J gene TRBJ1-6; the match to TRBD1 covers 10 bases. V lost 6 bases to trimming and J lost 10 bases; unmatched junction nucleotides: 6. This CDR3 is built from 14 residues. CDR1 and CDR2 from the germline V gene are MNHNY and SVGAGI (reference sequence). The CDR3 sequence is CASSPGTGESPLHF. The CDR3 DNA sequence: TGTGCCAGCAGCCCCGGGACAGGGGAGTCACCCCTCCACTTT.

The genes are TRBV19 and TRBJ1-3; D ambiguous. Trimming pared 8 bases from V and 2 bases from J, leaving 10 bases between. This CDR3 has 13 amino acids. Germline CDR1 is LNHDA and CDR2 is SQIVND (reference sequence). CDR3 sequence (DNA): TGTGCCAGTGGAGGAGTGCCTGGAAACACCATATATTTT. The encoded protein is CASGGVPGNTIYF.

The CDR3 is CASSPPNGRGSTDTQYF. As DNA, the CDR3 is TGTGCCAGCTCACCACCGAATGGGCGGGGCAGCACAGATACGCAGTATTTT. The V call is TRBV18, the J call TRBJ2-3; a possible D gene is TRBD2 (6 bases). Between the trimmed V and J ends, which lost 0 bases and 0 bases, there was a span of 13 bases. The CDR3 spans 17 residues. From germline, CDR1 is KGHSH and CDR2 LQKENI.

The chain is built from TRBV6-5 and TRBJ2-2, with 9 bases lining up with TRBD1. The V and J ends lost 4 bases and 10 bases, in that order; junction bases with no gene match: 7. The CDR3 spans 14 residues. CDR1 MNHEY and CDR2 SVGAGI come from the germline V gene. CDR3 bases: TGTGCCAGCAGTTCGCAGGGACAGGGTGTGGAGCTGTTTTTT. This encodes CASSSQGQGVELFF.

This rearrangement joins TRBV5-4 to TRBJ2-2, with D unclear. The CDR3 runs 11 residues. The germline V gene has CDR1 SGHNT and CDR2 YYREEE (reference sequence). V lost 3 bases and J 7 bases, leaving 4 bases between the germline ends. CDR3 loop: CASSWGGELFF. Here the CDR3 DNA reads TGTGCCAGCAGCTGGGGCGGGGAGCTGTTTTTT.

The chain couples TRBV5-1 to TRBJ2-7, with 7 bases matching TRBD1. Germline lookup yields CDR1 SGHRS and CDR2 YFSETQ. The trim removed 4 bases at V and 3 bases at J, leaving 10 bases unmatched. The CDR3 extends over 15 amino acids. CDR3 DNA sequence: TGCGCCAGCAGCGCCGGGACAGTTCAGATCTACGAGCAGTACTTC. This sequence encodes CASSAGTVQIYEQYF.

The CDR3 protein is CASGPLQGETEAFF. CDR3 DNA sequence: TGTGCTAGTGGTCCATTGCAGGGTGAAACTGAAGCTTTCTTT. V usage is TRBV12-5 and J usage is TRBJ1-1; the D gene is possibly TRBD1 (5 bases). The germline gives CDR1 LGHNT, CDR2 FRNRAP. CDR3 length: 14 amino acids. Trimming left V 5 bases short and J 5 bases short, with 15 bases between.

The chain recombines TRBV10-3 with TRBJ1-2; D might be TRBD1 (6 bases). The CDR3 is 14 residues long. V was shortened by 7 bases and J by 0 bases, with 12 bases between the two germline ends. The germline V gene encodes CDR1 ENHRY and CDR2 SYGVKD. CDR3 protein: CAITATGSNYGYTF. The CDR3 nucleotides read TGTGCCATCACAGCGACAGGTTCTAACTATGGCTACACCTTC.

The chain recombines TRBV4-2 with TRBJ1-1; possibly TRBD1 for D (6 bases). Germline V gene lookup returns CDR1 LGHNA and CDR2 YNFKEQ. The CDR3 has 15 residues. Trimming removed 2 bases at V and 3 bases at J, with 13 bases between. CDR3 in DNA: TGTGCCAGCAGCCAAACGACAGGCTTGGACACTGAAGCTTTCTTT. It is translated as CASSQTTGLDTEAFF.

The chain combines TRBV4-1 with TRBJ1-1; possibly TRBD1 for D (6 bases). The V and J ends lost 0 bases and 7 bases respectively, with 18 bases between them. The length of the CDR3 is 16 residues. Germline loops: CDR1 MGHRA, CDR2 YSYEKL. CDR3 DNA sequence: TGCGCCAGCAGCCAAGACCAGGTCGGCCCACAGGGTGAAGCTTTCTTT. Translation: CASSQDQVGPQGEAFF.

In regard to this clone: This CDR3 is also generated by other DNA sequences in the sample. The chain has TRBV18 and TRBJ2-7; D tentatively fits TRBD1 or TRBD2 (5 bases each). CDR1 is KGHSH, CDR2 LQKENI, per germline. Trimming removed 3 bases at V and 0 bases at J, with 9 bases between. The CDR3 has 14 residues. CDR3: CASSPGTNSYEQYF. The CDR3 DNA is TGTGCCAGCTCACCCGGGACGAACTCCTACGAGCAGTACTTC.

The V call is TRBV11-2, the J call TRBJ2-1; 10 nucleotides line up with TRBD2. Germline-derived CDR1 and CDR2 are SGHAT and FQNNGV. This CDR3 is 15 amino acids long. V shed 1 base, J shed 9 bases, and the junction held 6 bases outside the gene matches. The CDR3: CASSLVSSGSGEQFF. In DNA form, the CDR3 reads TGTGCCAGCAGCTTAGTGTCTAGCGGGAGTGGTGAGCAGTTCTTC.

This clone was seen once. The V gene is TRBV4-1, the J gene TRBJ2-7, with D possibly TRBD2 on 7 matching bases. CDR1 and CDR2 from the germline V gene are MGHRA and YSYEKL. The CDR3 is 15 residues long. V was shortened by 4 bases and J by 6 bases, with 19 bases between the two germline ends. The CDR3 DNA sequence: TGCGCCAGCAGCCCCCTTAGGGGGGGCGCTGTCGAGCAGTACTTC. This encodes CASSPLRGGAVEQYF.

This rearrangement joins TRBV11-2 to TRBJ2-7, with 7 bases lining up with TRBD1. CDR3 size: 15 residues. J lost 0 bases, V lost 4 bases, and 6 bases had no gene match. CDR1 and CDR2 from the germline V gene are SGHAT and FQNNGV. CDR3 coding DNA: TGTGCCAGCAGCTCACAGACAGGGTACTCCTACGAGCAGTACTTC. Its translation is CASSSQTGYSYEQYF. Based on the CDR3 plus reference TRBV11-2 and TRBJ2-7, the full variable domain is EAGVAQSPRYKIIEKRQSVAFWCNPISGHATLYWYQQILGQGPKLLIQFQNNGVVDDSQLPKDRFSAERLKGVDSTLKIQPAKLEDSAVYLCASSSQTGYSYEQYFGPGTRLTVT.

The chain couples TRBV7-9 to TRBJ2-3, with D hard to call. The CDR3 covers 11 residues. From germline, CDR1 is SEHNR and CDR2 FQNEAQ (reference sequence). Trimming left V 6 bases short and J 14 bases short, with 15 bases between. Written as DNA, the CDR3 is TGTGCCAGCAGGTCAGAGCTCCTGGGGTATTTT. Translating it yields CASRSELLGYF.

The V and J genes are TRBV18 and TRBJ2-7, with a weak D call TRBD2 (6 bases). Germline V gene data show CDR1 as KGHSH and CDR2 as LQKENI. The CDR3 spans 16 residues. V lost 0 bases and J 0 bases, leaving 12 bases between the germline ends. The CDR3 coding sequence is TGTGCCAGCTCACCACCGTTTGTGGGGGGCTCCTACGAGCAGTACTTC. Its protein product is CASSPPFVGGSYEQYF.

The CDR3 DNA reads TGTGCCTGGAGTGCGGACCGTTATGATTCACCCCTCCACTTT. It specifies CAWSADRYDSPLHF. The chain couples TRBV30 to TRBJ1-6; no clear D gene. Trimming cost V 1 base and J 8 bases, with 12 bases left between them. The CDR3 has 14 amino acids. The V gene's germline CDR1 is GTSNPN and CDR2 SVGIG (reference sequence).

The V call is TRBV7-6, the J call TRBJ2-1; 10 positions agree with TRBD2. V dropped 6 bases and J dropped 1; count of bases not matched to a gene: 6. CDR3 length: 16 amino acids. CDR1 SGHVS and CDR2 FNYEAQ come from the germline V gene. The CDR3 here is CASRPLAGVSYNEQFF. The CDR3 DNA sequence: TGTGCCAGCAGACCCCTAGCGGGAGTGTCCTACAATGAGCAGTTCTTC.

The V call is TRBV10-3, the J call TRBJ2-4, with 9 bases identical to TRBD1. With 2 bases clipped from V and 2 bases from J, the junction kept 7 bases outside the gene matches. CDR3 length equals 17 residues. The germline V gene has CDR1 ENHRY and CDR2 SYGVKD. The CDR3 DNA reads TGTGCCATCAGTGAGGGTACAGGGGGCATTACCAAAAACATTCAGTACTTC. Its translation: CAISEGTGGITKNIQYF.

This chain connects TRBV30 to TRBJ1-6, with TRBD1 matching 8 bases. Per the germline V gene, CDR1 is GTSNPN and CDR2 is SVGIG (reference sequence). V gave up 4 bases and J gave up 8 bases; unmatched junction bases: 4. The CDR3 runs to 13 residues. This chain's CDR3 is CAWTGGLDSPLHF. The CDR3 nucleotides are TGTGCCTGGACAGGGGGCCTTGATTCACCCCTCCACTTT.

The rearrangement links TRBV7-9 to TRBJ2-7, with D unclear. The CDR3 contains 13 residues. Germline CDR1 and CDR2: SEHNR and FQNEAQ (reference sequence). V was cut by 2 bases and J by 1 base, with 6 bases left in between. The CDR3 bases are TGTGCCAGCAGCTTAAGCATATCCTACGAGCAGTACTTC. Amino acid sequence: CASSLSISYEQYF. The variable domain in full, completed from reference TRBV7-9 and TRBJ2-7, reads DTGVSQNPRHKITKRGQNVTFRCDPISEHNRLYWYRQTLGQGPEFLTYFQNEAQLEKSRLLSDRFSAERPKGSFSTLEIQRTEQGDSAMYLCASSLSISYEQYFGPGTRLTVT.

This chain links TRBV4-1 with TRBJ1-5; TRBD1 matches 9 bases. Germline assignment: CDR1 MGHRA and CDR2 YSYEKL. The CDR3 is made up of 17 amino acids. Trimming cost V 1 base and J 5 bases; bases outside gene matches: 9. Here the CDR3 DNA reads TGCGCCAGCAGCCAAGTCTTTATCCGGGACAGGGATCAGCCCCAGCATTTT. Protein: CASSQVFIRDRDQPQHF.

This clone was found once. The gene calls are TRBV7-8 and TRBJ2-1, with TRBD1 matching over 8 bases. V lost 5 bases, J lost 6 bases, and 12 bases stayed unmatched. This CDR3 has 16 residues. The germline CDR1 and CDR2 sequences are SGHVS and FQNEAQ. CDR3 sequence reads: CASSRGQGGVGNEQFF. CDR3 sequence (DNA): TGTGCCAGCAGCCGTGGACAGGGAGGCGTGGGCAATGAGCAGTTCTTC.

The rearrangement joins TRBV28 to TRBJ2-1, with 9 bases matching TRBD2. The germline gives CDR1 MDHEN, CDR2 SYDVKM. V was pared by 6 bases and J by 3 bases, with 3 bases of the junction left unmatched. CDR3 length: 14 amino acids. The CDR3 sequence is CASRASGNYNEQFF. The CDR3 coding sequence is TGTGCCAGCAGGGCTAGCGGGAACTACAATGAGCAGTTCTTC. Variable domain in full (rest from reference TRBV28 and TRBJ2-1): DVKVTQSSRYLVKRTGEKVFLECVQDMDHENMFWYRQDPGLGLRLIYFSYDVKMKEKGDIPEGYSVSREKKERFSLILESASTNQTSMYLCASRASGNYNEQFFGPGTRLTVL.

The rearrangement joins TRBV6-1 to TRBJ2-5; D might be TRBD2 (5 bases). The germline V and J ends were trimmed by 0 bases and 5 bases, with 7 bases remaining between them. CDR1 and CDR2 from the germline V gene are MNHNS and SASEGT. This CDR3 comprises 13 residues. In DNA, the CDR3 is TGTGCCAGCAGTGAAGCGGGAGTGGAGACCCAGTACTTC. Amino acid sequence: CASSEAGVETQYF.